Following are 10 T cell receptor beta chains from one sample sequenced in a study of Graves' ophthalmopathy and Graves' hyperthyroidism. RNA transcripts served as template for amplifying TCR beta CDR3 sequences. Second-round multiplex PCR came after a first-round RT-PCR that employed HTBI primers. TCRdb passed the multiplex PCR reads through MiXCR, listing each CDR3 protein once. The table lists roughly 700,000 distinct CDR3 sequences, 40% of them singletons. Sequencing was done on a sample of peripheral blood. Source of these receptors: an adult man with Graves' ophthalmopathy.

This chain connects TRBV11-2 to TRBJ2-7; D may match TRBD1 or TRBD2 (5 bases each). Germline-derived CDR1 and CDR2 are SGHAT and FQNNGV. Trimming pared 2 bases from V and 5 bases from J, leaving 13 bases between. This CDR3 is 14 amino acids long. For the CDR3, the DNA is TGTGCCAGCAGCTTAAGTATAGGGACCAACGAGCAGTACTTC. Residues: CASSLSIGTNEQYF.

Comment on this clonotype: A much larger clone differs from this one at a single base, so this may be a read error. The chain combines TRBV7-9 with TRBJ2-7; D may be TRBD1 (5 bases). This CDR3 has 14 residues. With 1 base removed from V and 6 bases from J, the gap between germline ends came to 13 bases. CDR1 SEHNR and CDR2 FQNEAQ come from the germline V gene (reference sequence). CDR3 residues: CASSLEQGGREQYF. The CDR3 coding sequence is TGTGCCAGCAGCTTAGAGCAGGGTGGCCGCGAGCAGTACTTC.

This clonotype showed up just a few times. The genes are TRBV20-1 and TRBJ1-2, with 8 bases aligning to TRBD1. V shed 1 base and J 4 bases; nucleotides not matched to a gene: 5. Germline V gives CDR1 DFQATT, CDR2 SNEGSKA (reference sequence). The CDR3 length is 14 residues. The CDR3 nucleotides read TGCAGTGCTAGAGTGACAGGGGAAGTCTATGGCTACACCTTC. This encodes CSARVTGEVYGYTF.

This clonotype was seen at least ten times. CDR3 sequence reads: CSVRQGADYGYTF. The CDR3 DNA sequence: TGCAGCGTCCGACAGGGTGCGGACTATGGCTACACCTTC. V usage is TRBV29-1 and J usage is TRBJ1-2, with 7 positions matching TRBD1. The CDR3 contains 13 residues. Germline V gene sequence: CDR1 SQVTM, CDR2 ANQGSEA. V was clipped by 6 bases and J by 3 bases; unmatched bases: 7.

This clonotype showed up many times. This chain links TRBV20-1 with TRBJ2-5; possibly TRBD2 for D (5 bases). Germline V CDR1 and CDR2: DFQATT, SNEGSKA (reference sequence). The CDR3 covers 13 residues. With 3 bases removed from V and 5 bases from J, the gap between germline ends came to 13 bases. This CDR3 is CSARVPRRETQYF. The CDR3 bases are TGCAGTGCTAGGGTCCCCCGGAGGGAGACCCAGTACTTC.

This clonotype was counted only a few times. This chain connects TRBV19 to TRBJ2-5; D might be TRBD1 (5 bases). Trimming took off 3 bases at V and 5 bases at J, with 13 bases between the two ends. Germline-derived CDR1 and CDR2 are LNHDA and SQIVND (reference sequence). The CDR3 runs 14 residues. CDR3 in DNA: TGTGCCAGTAGTATTAGGGGATACGGGGAGACCCAGTACTTC. Amino acids: CASSIRGYGETQYF.

This clonotype was detected ten times or more. This chain links TRBV29-1 with TRBJ2-2, with 7 positions matching TRBD2. From germline, CDR1 is SQVTM and CDR2 ANQGSEA. The J segment lost 1 base and the V segment lost 4 bases, leaving 0 bases of the junction unmatched. This CDR3 comprises 13 residues. The CDR3 region has the DNA TGCAGCGTTGGGGGGGGGAACACCGGGGAGCTGTTTTTT. Protein sequence: CSVGGGNTGELFF.

This rearrangement joins TRBV9 to TRBJ2-2; possible D gene TRBD1, 5 bases. Germline assignment: CDR1 SGDLS and CDR2 YYNGEE. The CDR3 length is 15 residues. Trimming removed 4 bases from V and 0 bases from J, with 10 bases in between. In DNA form, the CDR3 reads TGTGCCAGCAGCCGACAGCCACCGAACACCGGGGAGCTGTTTTTT. Protein sequence: CASSRQPPNTGELFF. Full variable domain (remainder filled in from reference TRBV9 and TRBJ2-2): DSGVTQTPKHLITATGQRVTLRCSPRSGDLSVYWYQQSLDQGLQFLIQYYNGEERAKGNILERFSAQQFPDLHSELNLSSLELGDSALYFCASSRQPPNTGELFFGEGSRLTVL.

The chain links TRBV20-1 to TRBJ2-7; 9 nucleotides match TRBD2. Germline CDR1 is DFQATT and CDR2 is SNEGSKA (reference sequence). This CDR3 has 15 amino acids. V lost 3 bases to trimming and J lost 6 bases; unmatched junction nucleotides: 12. Written as DNA, the CDR3 is TGCAGTGCTAGTATTGGCGGGAGGGACTCATCCGAGCAGTACTTC. Translating it yields CSASIGGRDSSEQYF.

The J gene is TRBJ1-1, the V gene TRBV7-2, with TRBD1 matching over 7 bases. The ends lost 3 bases at V and 6 bases at J; junction bases unmatched: 13. This CDR3 region has 16 residues. Germline CDR1 is SGHTA and CDR2 is FQGNSA. CDR3 nucleotides: TGTGCCAGCAGCTTGCCAGGGGGGGGAATTCGGGCTGAAGCTTTCTTT. It encodes CASSLPGGGIRAEAFF.